Listed here are 14 T cell receptor beta chains from one sample, sequenced in a study of shared clonotypes between healthy human individuals. Data came from immunoSEQ multiplex PCR; TCRdb stores just in-frame clones and leaves some out. The data contain roughly 2,000,000 clones, roughly 93% of them seen just once; the ten biggest clones take up under 2%. CD45RO-negative cells were positively selected for CCR7, leaving out terminally differentiated effector memory CD45RA+ cells. Sequencing was carried out using naive CD8+ T cells from PBMCs. The origin of the receptors is a man between 18 and 35 years old in good health. Some clones in this sample may be carry-over from other donors' samples.

The chain uses TRBV7-9 and TRBJ1-2; D not resolved. V was trimmed by 5 bases and J by 3 bases, leaving 13 bases between them. CDR1 is SEHNR, CDR2 FQNEAQ, per germline (reference sequence). This CDR3 region has 14 residues. The CDR3 bases are TGTGCCAGCAGCACCCCGACACGGGACTATGGCTACACCTTC. Amino acid sequence: CASSTPTRDYGYTF.

The table lists this clone with a few counts. This sample also contains other DNA sequences that code for the same CDR3. V gene TRBV9 combines with J gene TRBJ2-7, with 8 bases matching TRBD2. V lost 4 bases to trimming and J lost 4 bases; unmatched junction nucleotides: 1. The CDR3 is made up of 12 amino acids. Germline values: CDR1 SGDLS, CDR2 YYNGEE. The CDR3 loop reads CASSPGGYEQYF. The DNA for the CDR3 is TGTGCCAGCAGCCCGGGGGGGTACGAGCAGTACTTC. Looking up the rest from reference TRBV9 and TRBJ2-7 gives the full variable domain: DSGVTQTPKHLITATGQRVTLRCSPRSGDLSVYWYQQSLDQGLQFLIQYYNGEERAKGNILERFSAQQFPDLHSELNLSSLELGDSALYFCASSPGGYEQYFGPGTRLTVT.

V usage is TRBV4-1 and J usage is TRBJ1-5, with TRBD1 matching 7 bases. The CDR3 totals 15 residues. With V trimmed by 4 bases and J by 4 bases, 7 bases remained unmatched. Germline CDR1 and CDR2: MGHRA and YSYEKL. CDR3 residues: CASSRSQGPNQPQHF. In DNA form, the CDR3 reads TGCGCCAGCAGCCGGTCACAGGGGCCTAATCAGCCCCAGCATTTT.

This clone was detected once. The chain recombines TRBV27 with TRBJ1-1; TRBD1 is a possible D gene (6 bases). Germline assignment: CDR1 MNHEY and CDR2 SMNVEV (reference sequence). The CDR3 totals 15 residues. V lost 2 bases, J lost 5 bases, and 15 bases lay in between. The CDR3 protein is CASSLVGAAGTEAFF. DNA of the CDR3: TGTGCCAGCAGTTTAGTGGGGGCGGCGGGGACTGAAGCTTTCTTT.

V and J are TRBV27 and TRBJ2-7; perhaps TRBD2 as D (5 bases). Germline CDR1 and CDR2: MNHEY and SMNVEV (reference sequence). The CDR3 spans 14 residues. V was pared by 5 bases and J by 2 bases, with 13 bases between. For the CDR3, the DNA is TGTGCCAGCAGTCCAAGCGGAATACCCTACGAGCAGTACTTC. This encodes CASSPSGIPYEQYF.

The chain recombines TRBV4-1 with TRBJ1-5; a possible D gene is TRBD1 (6 bases). This CDR3 region has 17 residues. The germline V and J ends were trimmed by 0 bases and 2 bases, with 14 bases remaining between them. The germline CDR1 and CDR2 sequences are MGHRA and YSYEKL. Written as DNA, the CDR3 is TGCGCCAGCAGCCAAGAGGGGGGCCCAAGGGGCAATCAGCCCCAGCATTTT. It encodes CASSQEGGPRGNQPQHF.

This clone was picked up one time. The chain couples TRBV6-5 to TRBJ2-7, with D unclear. V was shortened by 6 bases and J by 2 bases, with 11 bases between the two germline ends. The CDR3 covers 13 residues. Germline V gene sequence: CDR1 MNHEY, CDR2 SVGAGI. In DNA, the CDR3 is TGTGCCAGCAGGCGAGATCTGACCTACGAGCAGTACTTC. Protein product: CASRRDLTYEQYF.

V and J are TRBV7-9 and TRBJ1-5; no firm D call. Trimming stripped 5 bases from V and 4 bases from J, with 15 bases between. This CDR3 is 15 amino acids long. Germline CDR1 and CDR2: SEHNR and FQNEAQ (reference sequence). CDR3: CASSPGPGRNQPQHF. The CDR3 nucleotides read TGTGCCAGCAGCCCCGGACCGGGAAGAAATCAGCCCCAGCATTTT.

The genes are TRBV7-9 and TRBJ2-7; D remains ambiguous. The CDR3 covers 13 residues. V lost 8 bases, J lost 0 bases, and 11 bases lay in between. Germline V gives CDR1 SEHNR, CDR2 FQNEAQ (reference sequence). The CDR3 spells CASDEPGSYEQYF. DNA for the CDR3: TGTGCCAGCGACGAACCGGGCTCCTACGAGCAGTACTTC.

V and J are TRBV4-1 and TRBJ2-1, with D unresolved. From germline, CDR1 is MGHRA and CDR2 YSYEKL. V was clipped by 7 bases and J by 5 bases, with 6 bases between them. CDR3 length: 11 amino acids. The CDR3 spells CASTSNNEQFF. In nucleotides, the CDR3 is TGCGCCAGCACCTCTAACAATGAGCAGTTCTTC.

CDR3 residues: CASSIGLQQETQYF. CDR3 in DNA: TGTGCCAGCAGCATCGGACTGCAACAAGAGACCCAGTACTTC. This chain connects TRBV5-4 to TRBJ2-5; TRBD2 is a possible D gene (5 bases). Deletions cut 4 bases from V and 2 bases from J, with 12 bases between. Germline V gives CDR1 SGHNT, CDR2 YYREEE (reference sequence). CDR3 length: 14 residues. Full variable domain (remainder filled in from reference TRBV5-4 and TRBJ2-5): ETGVTQSPTHLIKTRGQQVTLRCSSQSGHNTVSWYQQALGQGPQFIFQYYREEENGRGNFPPRFSGLQFPNYSSELNVNALELDDSALYLCASSIGLQQETQYFGPGTRLLVL.

This clone was seen only a few times. As DNA, the CDR3 is TGTGCCGGGGACTGGTCTACGTCTGGAAACACCATATATTTT. Its translation is CAGDWSTSGNTIYF. The chain combines TRBV7-9 with TRBJ1-3; weak D call: TRBD1 (5 bases). Germline CDR1 and CDR2: SEHNR and FQNEAQ (reference sequence). V dropped 11 bases and J dropped 1 base, with 15 bases sitting between them. The CDR3 extends over 14 amino acids.

The rearrangement joins TRBV7-6 to TRBJ2-7; 7 nucleotides agree with TRBD2. CDR1 and CDR2 (germline): SGHVS, FNYEAQ. This CDR3 is built from 13 residues. The V gene end was trimmed by 6 bases and the J gene end by 7 bases; junction bases not matched to a gene: 9. In DNA, the CDR3 is TGTGCCAGCAGTCCAGTTGCGGGAGTTGAGCAGTACTTC. Its protein is CASSPVAGVEQYF.

The genes are TRBV7-2 and TRBJ1-1, with D hard to call. V lost 5 bases to trimming and J lost 1 base, with 8 bases between them. Germline V gene sequence: CDR1 SGHTA, CDR2 FQGNSA. The CDR3 runs to 13 residues. Here the CDR3 DNA reads TGTGCCAGCAGCCAAACAGAGAACACTGAAGCTTTCTTT. Translation gives CASSQTENTEAFF.